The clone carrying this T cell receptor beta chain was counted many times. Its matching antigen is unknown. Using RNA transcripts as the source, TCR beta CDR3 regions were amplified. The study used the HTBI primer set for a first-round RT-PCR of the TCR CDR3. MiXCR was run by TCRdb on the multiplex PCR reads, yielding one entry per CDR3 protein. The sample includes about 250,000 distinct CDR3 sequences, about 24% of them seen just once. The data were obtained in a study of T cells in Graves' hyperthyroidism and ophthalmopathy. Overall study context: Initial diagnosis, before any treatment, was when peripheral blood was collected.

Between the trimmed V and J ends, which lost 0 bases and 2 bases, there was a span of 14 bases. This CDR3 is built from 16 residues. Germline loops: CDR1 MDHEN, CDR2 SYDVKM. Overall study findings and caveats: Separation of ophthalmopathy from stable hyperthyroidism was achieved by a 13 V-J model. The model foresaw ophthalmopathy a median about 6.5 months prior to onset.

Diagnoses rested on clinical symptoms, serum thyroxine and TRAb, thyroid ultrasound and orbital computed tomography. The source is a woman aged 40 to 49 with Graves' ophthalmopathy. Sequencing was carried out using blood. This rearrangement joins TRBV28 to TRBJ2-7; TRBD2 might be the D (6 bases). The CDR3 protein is CASSLWGGDVPYEQYF. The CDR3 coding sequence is TGTGCCAGCAGTTTATGGGGGGGAGACGTCCCCTACGAGCAGTACTTC.